These T cell receptor beta chains were read from a single sample in a study of T-cell memory formation after mild COVID-19. TCRdb passed the 5' RACE reads through MiXCR, listing each CDR3 protein once. The sample includes tens of thousands of distinct CDR3 sequences, about 30% of them seen just once. The sample comprised PBMCs or a T cell subset sorted from them (not recorded which). The receptor set was obtained from a man between 18 and 35 years old who had mild COVID-19 (a few samples of this study predate the infection). Cell type and time point are not known. CDR3s include the opening cysteine and the closing phenylalanine or tryptophan. D genes are given only for firm matches. The size entry is marked missing in some rows and otherwise reads once, few, many or a size class.

D gene | CDR3 length | J gene | clone size | V gene | CDR3 DNA | CDR3 protein
NA | 14 | TRBJ1-2 | NA | TRBV4-1 | TGCGCCAGCAGCCTAAGGACGACTAACTATGGCTACACCTTC | CASSLRTTNYGYTF
NA | 15 | TRBJ1-6 | few | TRBV4-3 | TGCGCCAGCAGCCAAGATAGGGACATAAATTCACCCCTCCACTTT | CASSQDRDINSPLHF
NA | 14 | TRBJ1-4 | NA | TRBV23-1 | TGCGCCAGCCTTGGGGGGGGCCGGGCTGAAAAACTGTTTTTT | CASLGGGRAEKLFF
NA | 15 | TRBJ1-1 | NA | TRBV9 | TGTGCCAGCAGCGTAGTTGCACAATTGAACACTGAAGCTTTCTTT | CASSVVAQLNTEAFF
NA | 14 | TRBJ2-5 | NA | TRBV5-1 | TGCGCCAGCAGCTCGGGACATGGGATGGAGACCCAGTACTTC | CASSSGHGMETQYF
TRBD2 | 12 | TRBJ2-1 | NA | TRBV20-1 | TGCAGCATAGCGGGGGTGCGGGATGAGCAGTTCTTC | CSIAGVRDEQFF
NA | 15 | TRBJ2-3 | few | TRBV29-1 | TGCAGCGTTGAGGGCGGGGGCCCTAGCACAGATACGCAGTATTTT | CSVEGGGPSTDTQYF
TRBD2 | 15 | TRBJ2-5 | NA | TRBV29-1 | TGCAGCGTTGCGACTAGCGGGGGGGCCCAAGAGACCCAGTACTTC | CSVATSGGAQETQYF
TRBD2 | 19 | TRBJ2-3 | few | TRBV7-2 | TGTGCCAGCAGCGAAGAGCCCCCCACTAGCGGGGGGAACACAGATACGCAGTATTTT | CASSEEPPTSGGNTDTQYF
TRBD1 | 17 | TRBJ1-1 | few | TRBV5-4 | TGTGCCAGCAGCTCAACCGACTACAGGGGGCTGAACACTGAAGCTTTCTTT | CASSSTDYRGLNTEAFF
NA | 15 | TRBJ2-3 | few | TRBV6-2/TRBV6-3 | TGTGCCAGCAGTTACAGGGCAGTCGGCACAGATACGCAGTATTTT | CASSYRAVGTDTQYF
TRBD1 | 13 | TRBJ1-2 | few | TRBV27 | TGTGCCAGCAGTTTATATCAGGGGGCAGAATACACCTTC | CASSLYQGAEYTF
NA | 15 | TRBJ2-1 | NA | TRBV4-1 | TGCGCCAGCAGCCAAGATCGCGGGGTCTACAATGAGCAGTTCTTC | CASSQDRGVYNEQFF
NA | 15 | TRBJ2-7 | NA | TRBV12-3/TRBV12-4 | TGTGCCAGCACCTTACGGGGCCTCAGCTCCTACGAGCAGTACTTC | CASTLRGLSSYEQYF
NA | 12 | TRBJ1-3 | NA | TRBV4-1 | TGCGCCAGCAGCCCCTCTGGAAACACCATATATTTT | CASSPSGNTIYF
NA | 16 | TRBJ2-3 | few | TRBV6-2/TRBV6-3 | TGTGCCAGCAGTAAAGAGCTAGGGGGGGGCACAGATACGCAGTATTTT | CASSKELGGGTDTQYF
NA | 12 | TRBJ2-5 | NA | TRBV7-2 | TGTGCCAGCAGCTTAGGGGACGAGACCCAGTACTTC | CASSLGDETQYF
TRBD2 | 15 | TRBJ2-1 | many | TRBV6-4 | TGTGCCAGCAGTAAAAGCGGGGGGGCAATGGATGAGCAGTTCTTC | CASSKSGGAMDEQFF
NA | 14 | TRBJ1-1 | NA | TRBV9 | TGTGCCAGCAGCGCGGACGGGATGAACACTGAAGCTTTCTTT | CASSADGMNTEAFF
NA | 16 | TRBJ2-2 | NA | TRBV4-3 | TGCGCCAGCAGCCAAGGGTGGGTTACGAACACCGGGGAGCTGTTTTTT | CASSQGWVTNTGELFF
NA | 13 | TRBJ1-1 | NA | TRBV4-2 | TGTGCCAGCAATCAGGGAGGGTCCACTGAAGCTTTCTTT | CASNQGGSTEAFF
TRBD2 | 16 | TRBJ2-5 | NA | TRBV5-4 | TGTGCCAGCAGCTCCAGCAAGGCGGGGGGTGTAGAGACCCAGTACTTC | CASSSSKAGGVETQYF
NA | 14 | TRBJ2-7 | NA | TRBV20-1 | TGCAGTGCTAGATCGCAGGGCGTCGGATACGAGCAGTACTTC | CSARSQGVGYEQYF
NA | 13 | TRBJ1-1 | NA | TRBV9 | TGTGCCAGCAGCGTAGACGGGAGTACTGAAGCTTTCTTT | CASSVDGSTEAFF
TRBD1 | 14 | TRBJ2-1 | NA | TRBV20-1 | TGCAGTGCTATAAGGACAGGCTCCTACAATGAGCAGTTCTTC | CSAIRTGSYNEQFF
TRBD2 | 15 | TRBJ2-7 | NA | TRBV20-1 | TGCAGTGCGTATTACCTAGCGGGGGGGCTTAACGAGCAGTACTTC | CSAYYLAGGLNEQYF
NA | 14 | TRBJ2-7 | NA | TRBV6-2/TRBV6-3 | TGTGCCAGCAGTCCACTAAATCCTACCTACGAGCAGTACTTC | CASSPLNPTYEQYF
TRBD2 | 16 | TRBJ2-5 | few | TRBV9 | TGTGCCAGCAGCGCCGGGACTAGCGGGGGGGCAGAGACCCAGTACTTC | CASSAGTSGGAETQYF
TRBD1 | 11 | TRBJ2-7 | NA | TRBV5-1 | TGCGCCAGCAGCGTCGGGACAGGGCTGTGCTTC | CASSVGTGLCF
TRBD2 | 16 | TRBJ2-3 | few | TRBV5-1 | TGCGCCAGCAGCTTCTCGGCGGGGGGTTCAACAGATACGCAGTATTTT | CASSFSAGGSTDTQYF
TRBD1 | 17 | TRBJ2-2 | NA | TRBV12-3/TRBV12-4 | TGTGCCAGCAGGCTCAGCCCGGACAGGGGGCCCACCGGGGAGCTGTTTTTT | CASRLSPDRGPTGELFF
NA | 17 | TRBJ2-1 | NA | TRBV6-2/TRBV6-3 | TGTGCCAGCAGTTACTCTCGCGCCCTCGGGATCTACAATGAGCAGTTCTTC | CASSYSRALGIYNEQFF
NA | 12 | TRBJ2-7 | few | TRBV12-3/TRBV12-4 | TGTGCCAGCAGTTTAGTCGACTACGAGCAGTACTTC | CASSLVDYEQYF
TRBD2 | 14 | TRBJ2-3 | few | TRBV12-3/TRBV12-4 | TGTGCCAGCAGGTACAGCGGGGGAACAGATACGCAGTATTTT | CASRYSGGTDTQYF
NA | 15 | TRBJ1-2 | NA | TRBV4-2 | TGTGCCAGCAGCCAAGATCAAGGACAGCCCTATGGCTACACCTTC | CASSQDQGQPYGYTF
NA | 14 | TRBJ1-1 | NA | TRBV2 | TGTGCCAGCAGTCGGGGGGAGTTGTCGACTGAAGCTTTCTTT | CASSRGELSTEAFF
TRBD2 | 18 | TRBJ2-1 | NA | TRBV4-3 | TGCGCCAGCAGCCAAGATCTTCCGGGACTAGCGGATTACAATGAGCAGTTCTTC | CASSQDLPGLADYNEQFF
TRBD2 | 17 | TRBJ2-3 | few | TRBV5-1 | TGCGCCAGCAGCCCGGGACTAGCGGGGGGGTTTGCAGATACGCAGTATTTT | CASSPGLAGGFADTQYF
NA | 13 | TRBJ2-1 | NA | TRBV4-2 | TGTGCCAGCAGCCACAGGGGCTACAATGAGCAGTTCTTC | CASSHRGYNEQFF
NA | 16 | TRBJ2-6 | few | TRBV7-9 | TGTGCCAGCAGCTCTTCGGGTACGGGACCGGCCAACGTCCTGACTTTC | CASSSSGTGPANVLTF
NA | 12 | TRBJ2-7 | few | TRBV5-1 | TGCGCCAGCAGCTTTCGACGGGACGAGCAGTACTTC | CASSFRRDEQYF
NA | 13 | TRBJ2-4 | NA | TRBV6-5 | TGTGCCAGCACCATGGGGGCCCAAAACATTCAGTACTTC | CASTMGAQNIQYF
NA | 14 | TRBJ2-1 | few | TRBV9 | TGTGCCAGCAGCCTCCGGACCCTCGGGGGTGAGCAGTTCTTC | CASSLRTLGGEQFF
TRBD2 | 16 | TRBJ2-1 | NA | TRBV6-2/TRBV6-3 | TGTGCCAGCAGTGAAAGACTAGCGGGGCCCTACAATGAGCAGTTCTTC | CASSERLAGPYNEQFF
NA | 13 | TRBJ1-3 | NA | TRBV4-1 | TGCGCCAGCAGGAGGGTCTCTGGAAACACCATATATTTT | CASRRVSGNTIYF
NA | 13 | TRBJ2-7 | few | TRBV9 | TGTGCCAGCAGCGTAGAATTGCGGAGGAGACTGTGCTTC | CASSVELRRRLCF
TRBD2 | 17 | TRBJ2-3 | NA | TRBV4-1 | TGCGCCAGCAGCCAAGAACCTTTAGCGGGGGGGCGTTATACGCAGTATTTT | CASSQEPLAGGRYTQYF
NA | 13 | TRBJ2-3 | NA | TRBV7-3 | TGTGCCAGCAGCCCAGAGATTTATGATACGCAGTATTTT | CASSPEIYDTQYF
TRBD2 | 12 | TRBJ2-1 | NA | TRBV29-1 | TGCAGCACGGATAGGGAGGGAAATGAGCAGTTCTTC | CSTDREGNEQFF
NA | 17 | TRBJ2-3 | NA | TRBV4-2 | TGTGCCAGCAGCCTCACCGGCAGACTGGAGAGCACAGATACGCAGTATTTT | CASSLTGRLESTDTQYF
TRBD1 | 13 | TRBJ1-2 | NA | TRBV6-5 | TGTGCCAGCAGTTACGAGGGACAGTATGGCTACACCTTC | CASSYEGQYGYTF
TRBD1 | 13 | TRBJ2-7 | few | TRBV29-1 | TGCAGCGTTGAAGAGGACAGGGGCATCGAGCAGTACTTC | CSVEEDRGIEQYF
NA | 13 | TRBJ1-4 | few | TRBV3-1 | TGTGCCAGCAGCCTCAAGGCAGATGAAAAACTGTTTTTT | CASSLKADEKLFF